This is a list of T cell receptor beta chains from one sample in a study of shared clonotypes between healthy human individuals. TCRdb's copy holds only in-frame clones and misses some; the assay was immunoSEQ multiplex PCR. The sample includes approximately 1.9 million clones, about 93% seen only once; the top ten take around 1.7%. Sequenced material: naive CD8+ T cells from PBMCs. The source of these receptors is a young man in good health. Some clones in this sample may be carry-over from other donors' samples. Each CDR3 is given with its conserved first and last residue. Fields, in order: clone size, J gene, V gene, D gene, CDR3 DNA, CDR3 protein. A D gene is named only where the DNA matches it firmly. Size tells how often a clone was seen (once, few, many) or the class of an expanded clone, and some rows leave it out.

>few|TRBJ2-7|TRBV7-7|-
TGTGCCAGCAGCTCGGGACAGCGGGACGAGCAGTACTTC
CASSSGQRDEQYF
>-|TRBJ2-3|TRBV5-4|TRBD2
TGTGCCAGCAGACCTGGGACTAGCGGGAGGGCCAGGGCAGATACGCAGTATTTT
CASRPGTSGRARADTQYF
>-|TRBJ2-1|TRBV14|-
TGTGCCAGCAGCCAAGATTATCTGCCGTCACTACCCGGAGATGAGCAGTTCTTC
CASSQDYLPSLPGDEQFF
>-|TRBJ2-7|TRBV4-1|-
TGCGCCAGCAGCATGACCGGTGGCAGCTACGAGCAGTACTTC
CASSMTGGSYEQYF
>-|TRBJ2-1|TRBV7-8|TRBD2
TGTGCCAGCAGCTTAGTCCGGACTAGCGGGGCCAATGAGCAGTTCTTC
CASSLVRTSGANEQFF
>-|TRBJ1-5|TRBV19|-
TGTGCCAGTAGTGGTCGGCAGGGTTGGGAGCCCCAGCATTTT
CASSGRQGWEPQHF
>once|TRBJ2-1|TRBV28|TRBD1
TGTGCCAGCAGCCCGAGGACGACAGGGAACAACAATGAGCAGTTCTTC
CASSPRTTGNNNEQFF
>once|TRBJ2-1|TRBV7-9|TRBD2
TGTGCCAGCAGCCCTAGCGGGAGTTCCTACAATGAGCAGTTCTTC
CASSPSGSSYNEQFF
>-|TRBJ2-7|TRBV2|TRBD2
TGTGCCAGCAGCGTTATACTAGCGGGGGGATCCTACGAGCAGTACTTC
CASSVILAGGSYEQYF
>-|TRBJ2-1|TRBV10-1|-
TGCGCCAGCAGTGTGCGCAGGGCCTCCTACAATGAGCAGTTCTTC
CASSVRRASYNEQFF
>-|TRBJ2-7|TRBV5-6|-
TGTGCCAGCAGCTTACCACAGGGTAACGCGCAGTACTTC
CASSLPQGNAQYF
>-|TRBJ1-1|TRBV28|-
TGTGCCAGCAGCCCGCTACAGTTAGGCGCTGAAGCTTTCTTT
CASSPLQLGAEAFF
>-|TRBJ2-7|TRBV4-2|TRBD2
TGTGCCAGCAGCTTTCCGGGACTAATCTACGAGCAGTACTTC
CASSFPGLIYEQYF
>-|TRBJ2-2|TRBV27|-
TGTGCCAGCAGTTTAACCGGGACCGGGGAGCTGTTTTTT
CASSLTGTGELFF
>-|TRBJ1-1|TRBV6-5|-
TGTGCCAGCAGCAAGGGCGGGAACACTGAAGCTTTCTTT
CASSKGGNTEAFF
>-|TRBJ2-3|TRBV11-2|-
TGTGCCAGCAGCTTAGACAGGGACTCCGGCACAGATACGCAGTATTTT
CASSLDRDSGTDTQYF
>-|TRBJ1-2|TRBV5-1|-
TGCGCCAGCAGCTCCGGCGGGGACGGCTACACCTTC
CASSSGGDGYTF
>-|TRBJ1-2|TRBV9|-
TGTGCCAGCAGCCCCGCTAGGACGGGCTATGGCTACACCTTC
CASSPARTGYGYTF
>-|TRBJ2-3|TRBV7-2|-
TGTGCCAGCAGCTTAATCCGGGGCGCAGATACGCAGTATTTT
CASSLIRGADTQYF
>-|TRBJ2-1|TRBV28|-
TGTGCCAGCAGTTTGTTAGCCCGAAGCTCCTACAATGAGCAGTTCTTC
CASSLLARSSYNEQFF
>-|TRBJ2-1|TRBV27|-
TGTGCCAGCAGTTTATCGGGCAGGAGCTCCTACAATGAGCAGTTCTTC
CASSLSGRSSYNEQFF
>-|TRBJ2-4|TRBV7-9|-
TGTGCCAGCAGCCTAGGGGGATCGAGGGACAACATTCAGTACTTC
CASSLGGSRDNIQYF
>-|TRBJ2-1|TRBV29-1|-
TGCAGCGTCCTGCCCGGACCGCGACGATACAATGAGCAGTTCTTC
CSVLPGPRRYNEQFF
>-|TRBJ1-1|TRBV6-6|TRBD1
TGTGCCAGCAGCAACTACAGGGGTTTGGCTGAAGCTTTCTTT
CASSNYRGLAEAFF
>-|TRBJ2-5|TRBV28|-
TGTGCCAGCAGTTTTGGAGTATGGGAGACCCAGTACTTC
CASSFGVWETQYF